One and the same sample provided the 9 T cell receptor beta chains below, sequenced in a study of T-cell memory formation after mild COVID-19. TCRdb recomputed calls from the 5' RACE reads with MiXCR, one row per CDR3 protein. The sample yields around 340,000 distinct CDR3 sequences, under 25% seen once. The sample consisted of PBMCs or a T cell subset sorted from them (not recorded which). The source is an adult woman who had mild COVID-19 (a few samples of this study predate the infection). Cell type and time point are not known.

This sequence joins TRBV20-1 and TRBJ1-4, with a tentative D call TRBD1 (6 bases). CDR1 and CDR2 (germline): DFQATT, SNEGSKA (reference sequence). CDR3 size: 14 residues. Trimming pared 6 bases from V and 8 bases from J, leaving 19 bases between. This CDR3 is CSATPVRGREKLFF. The CDR3 coding sequence is TGCAGTGCGACACCGGTCAGGGGTCGAGAAAAACTGTTTTTT.

The sample holds a few counts of this clonotype. The V call is TRBV4-2, the J call TRBJ1-1; no definite D call. This CDR3 region has 13 residues. The germline CDR1 and CDR2 sequences are LGHNA and YNFKEQ. V lost 4 bases and J 0 bases, leaving 6 bases between the germline ends. In DNA form, the CDR3 reads TGTGCCAGCAGCCGAGACTTGAACACTGAAGCTTTCTTT. This encodes CASSRDLNTEAFF.

This clonotype was picked up a small number of times. This sequence joins TRBV5-1 and TRBJ1-5; D might be TRBD1 (6 bases). The CDR3 has 15 residues. Germline CDR1 reads SGHRS; CDR2 reads YFSETQ. The ends were cut back, 0 bases at V and 2 bases at J, with 9 bases in the middle. The CDR3 DNA reads TGCGCCAGCAGCTTGGACTGGACAGGCAATCAGCCCCAGCATTTT. Residues: CASSLDWTGNQPQHF.

This chain uses TRBV7-9 with TRBJ2-1, with 8 bases aligning to TRBD1. Per the germline V gene, CDR1 is SEHNR and CDR2 is FQNEAQ (reference sequence). V was clipped by 5 bases and J by 8 bases; unmatched bases: 8. The CDR3 has 14 amino acids. The CDR3 DNA reads as TGTGCCAGCAGCCTACAGGGACAGGCATATGAGCAGTTCTTC. Translated, it gives CASSLQGQAYEQFF.

The rearrangement uses TRBV30 and TRBJ2-1, with 9 nucleotides matching TRBD2. V gave up 0 bases and J gave up 4 bases; unmatched junction bases: 4. Germline V lookup: CDR1 GTSNPN, CDR2 SVGIG (reference sequence). The CDR3 contains 15 residues. The CDR3 protein is CAWSVGLAGYNEQFF. The CDR3 DNA sequence: TGTGCCTGGAGTGTCGGGCTAGCGGGATACAATGAGCAGTTCTTC. The full variable domain, with the rest looked up from reference TRBV30 and TRBJ2-1, is SQTIHQWPATLVQPVGSPLSLECTVEGTSNPNLYWYRQAAGRGLQLLFYSVGIGQISSEVPQNLSASRPQDRQFILSSKKLLLSDSGFYLCAWSVGLAGYNEQFFGPGTRLTVL.

A few counts support this clonotype. J is TRBJ1-2 and V is TRBV15; a weak D match, TRBD1 (5 bases). Trimming left V 5 bases short and J 4 bases short, with 11 bases between. CDR3 length equals 13 residues. CDR1 LNHNV and CDR2 YYDKDF come from the germline V gene (reference sequence). The DNA of the CDR3 is TGTGCCACCAGCGGATGGGGGAGCTATGGCTACACCTTC. Translating it yields CATSGWGSYGYTF. Using reference TRBV15 and TRBJ1-2 for the parts outside the CDR3, the full variable domain is DAMVIQNPRYQVTQFGKPVTLSCSQTLNHNVMYWYQQKSSQAPKLLFHYYDKDFNNEADTPDNFQSRRPNTSFCFLDIRSPGLGDTAMYLCATSGWGSYGYTFGSGTRLTVV.

This clonotype was detected a few times. This sequence joins TRBV27 and TRBJ2-7, with 11 bases that match TRBD1. V shed 5 bases, J shed 5 bases, and the junction held 5 bases outside the gene matches. Germline V CDR1 and CDR2: MNHEY, SMNVEV (reference sequence). The CDR3 has 14 amino acids. The CDR3 nucleotides read TGTGCCAGCAGTCCCGGGACAGGGGGGGACGAGCAGTACTTC. This gives the protein CASSPGTGGDEQYF.

The chain has TRBV9 and TRBJ2-5, with 10 bases identical to TRBD2. The germline V gene has CDR1 SGDLS and CDR2 YYNGEE. The CDR3 loop spans 16 amino acids. The trim removed 3 bases at V and 2 bases at J, leaving 7 bases unmatched. In nucleotides, the CDR3 is TGTGCCAGCAGCGACAGACTAGCGGGCGAGCAAGAGACCCAGTACTTC. It is translated as CASSDRLAGEQETQYF.

The chain couples TRBV7-8 to TRBJ2-7, with TRBD2 matching 13 bases. V was clipped by 5 bases and J by 11 bases; unmatched bases: 12. Germline-derived CDR1 and CDR2 are SGHVS and FQNEAQ. The CDR3 runs 15 residues. The CDR3 is CASSPSRLAGGRKYF. The CDR3 DNA follows: TGTGCCAGCAGCCCTTCCCGACTAGCGGGAGGTAGGAAGTACTTC.